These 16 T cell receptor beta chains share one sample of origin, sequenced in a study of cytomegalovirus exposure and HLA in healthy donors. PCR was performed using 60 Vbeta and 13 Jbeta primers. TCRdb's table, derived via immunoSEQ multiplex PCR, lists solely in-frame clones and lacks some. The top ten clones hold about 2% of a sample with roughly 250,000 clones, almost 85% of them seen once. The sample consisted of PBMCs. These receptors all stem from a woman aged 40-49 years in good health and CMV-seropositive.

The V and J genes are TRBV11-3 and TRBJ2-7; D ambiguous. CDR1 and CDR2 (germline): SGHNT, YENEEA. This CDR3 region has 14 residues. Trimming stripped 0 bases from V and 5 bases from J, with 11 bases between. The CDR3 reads CASSLEALRDEQYF. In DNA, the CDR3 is TGTGCCAGCAGCTTAGAAGCCCTTAGAGACGAGCAGTACTTC.

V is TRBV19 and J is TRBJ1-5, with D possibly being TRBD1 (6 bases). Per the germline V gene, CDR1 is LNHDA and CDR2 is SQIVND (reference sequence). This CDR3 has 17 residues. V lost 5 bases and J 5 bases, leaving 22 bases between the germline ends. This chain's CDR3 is CASSPFSGGPRYQPQHF. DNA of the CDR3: TGTGCCAGTAGTCCCTTTTCGGGGGGGCCGAGGTATCAGCCCCAGCATTTT. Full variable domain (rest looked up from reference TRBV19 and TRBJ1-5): DGGITQSPKYLFRKEGQNVTLSCEQNLNHDAMYWYRQDPGQGLRLIYYSQIVNDFQKGDIAEGYSVSREKKESFPLTVTSAQKNPTAFYLCASSPFSGGPRYQPQHFGDGTRLSIL.

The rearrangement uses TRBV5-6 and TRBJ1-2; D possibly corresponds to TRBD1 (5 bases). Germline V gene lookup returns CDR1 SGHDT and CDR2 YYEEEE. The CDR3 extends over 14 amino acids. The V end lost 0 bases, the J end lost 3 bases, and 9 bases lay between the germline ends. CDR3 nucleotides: TGTGCCAGCAGCTTGGCCCAAGGGGACTATGGCTACACCTTC. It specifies CASSLAQGDYGYTF.

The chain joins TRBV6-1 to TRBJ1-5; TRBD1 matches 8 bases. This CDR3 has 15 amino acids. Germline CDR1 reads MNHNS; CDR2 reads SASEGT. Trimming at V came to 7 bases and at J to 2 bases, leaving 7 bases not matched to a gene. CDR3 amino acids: CASNRNRGGNQPQHF. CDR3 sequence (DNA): TGTGCCAGCAACCGAAACAGGGGGGGCAATCAGCCCCAGCATTTT.

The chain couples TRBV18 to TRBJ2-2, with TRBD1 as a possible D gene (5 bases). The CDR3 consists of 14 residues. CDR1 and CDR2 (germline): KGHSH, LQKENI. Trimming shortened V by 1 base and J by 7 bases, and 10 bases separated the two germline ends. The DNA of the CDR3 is TGTGCCAGCTCACCACTATCAGGGTTCGGGGAGCTGTTTTTT. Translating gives CASSPLSGFGELFF.

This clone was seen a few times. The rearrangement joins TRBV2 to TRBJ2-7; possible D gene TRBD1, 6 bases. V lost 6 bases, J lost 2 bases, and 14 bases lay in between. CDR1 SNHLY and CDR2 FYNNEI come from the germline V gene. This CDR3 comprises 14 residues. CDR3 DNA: TGTGCCAGCAGCAAGGAAGGGGGTCCCTACGAGCAGTACTTC. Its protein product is CASSKEGGPYEQYF.

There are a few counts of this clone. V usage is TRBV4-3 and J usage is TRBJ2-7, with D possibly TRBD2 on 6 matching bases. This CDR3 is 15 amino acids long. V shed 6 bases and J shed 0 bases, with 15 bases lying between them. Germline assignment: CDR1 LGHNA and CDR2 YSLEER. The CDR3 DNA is TGCGCCAGCAGGATAGGGCTAGCGAGCTCCTACGAGCAGTACTTC. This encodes CASRIGLASSYEQYF.

In nucleotides, the CDR3 is TGCGCCAGCAGCTCGGGACAGAGCACAGATACGCAGTATTTT. This sequence encodes CASSSGQSTDTQYF. The chain is built from TRBV5-1 and TRBJ2-3; 7 bases are a match to TRBD1. Trimming at V came to 3 bases and at J to 0 bases, leaving 1 base not matched to a gene. Germline V gives CDR1 SGHRS, CDR2 YFSETQ. The CDR3 has 14 amino acids.

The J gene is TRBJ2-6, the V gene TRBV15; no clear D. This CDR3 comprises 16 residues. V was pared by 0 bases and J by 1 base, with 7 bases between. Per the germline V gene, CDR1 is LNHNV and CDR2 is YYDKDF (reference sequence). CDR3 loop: CATSRDRTSGANVLTF. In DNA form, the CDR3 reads TGTGCCACCAGCAGAGATCGAACTTCTGGGGCCAACGTCCTGACTTTC.

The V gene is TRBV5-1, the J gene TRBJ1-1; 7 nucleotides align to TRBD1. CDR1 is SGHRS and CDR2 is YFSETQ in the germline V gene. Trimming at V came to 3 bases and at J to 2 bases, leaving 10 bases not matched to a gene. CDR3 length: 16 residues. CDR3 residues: CASSWGDRMGNTEAFF. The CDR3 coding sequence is TGCGCCAGCAGCTGGGGGGACAGAATGGGAAACACTGAAGCTTTCTTT.

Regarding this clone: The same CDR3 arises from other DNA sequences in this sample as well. As DNA, the CDR3 is TGTGCCAGTACTTCAGGCTACAATGAGCAGTTCTTC. The encoded protein is CASTSGYNEQFF. The chain recombines TRBV19 with TRBJ2-1; D is unclear. The V end lost 7 bases, the J end lost 3 bases, and 7 bases lay between the germline ends. In germline, CDR1 is LNHDA, CDR2 SQIVND (reference sequence). The CDR3 is made up of 12 amino acids.

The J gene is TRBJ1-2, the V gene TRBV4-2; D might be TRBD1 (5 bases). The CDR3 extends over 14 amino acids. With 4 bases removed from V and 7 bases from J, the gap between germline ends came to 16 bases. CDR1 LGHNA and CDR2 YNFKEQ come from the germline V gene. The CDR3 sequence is CASSPVGGASGYTF. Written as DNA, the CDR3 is TGTGCCAGCAGCCCAGTCGGAGGGGCAAGTGGCTACACCTTC.

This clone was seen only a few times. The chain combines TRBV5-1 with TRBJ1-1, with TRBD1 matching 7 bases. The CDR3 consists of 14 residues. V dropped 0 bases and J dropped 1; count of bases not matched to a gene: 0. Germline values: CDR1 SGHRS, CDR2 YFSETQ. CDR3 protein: CASSLDRGNTEAFF. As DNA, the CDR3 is TGCGCCAGCAGCTTGGACAGGGGGAACACTGAAGCTTTCTTT.

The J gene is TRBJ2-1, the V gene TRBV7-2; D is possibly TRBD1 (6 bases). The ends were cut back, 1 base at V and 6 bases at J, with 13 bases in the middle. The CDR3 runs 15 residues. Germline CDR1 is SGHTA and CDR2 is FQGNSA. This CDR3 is CASSLGTGPFNEQFF. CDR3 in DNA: TGTGCCAGCAGCTTAGGCACAGGGCCCTTCAATGAGCAGTTCTTC.

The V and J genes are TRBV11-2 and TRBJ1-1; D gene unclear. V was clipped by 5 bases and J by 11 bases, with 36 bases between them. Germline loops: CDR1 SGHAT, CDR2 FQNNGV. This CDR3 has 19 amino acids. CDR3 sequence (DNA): TGTGCCAGCAGCCAGACCCAGACCTTCCCGCTAAAATCCTTATTACAGGCTTTCTTT. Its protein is CASSQTQTFPLKSLLQAFF.

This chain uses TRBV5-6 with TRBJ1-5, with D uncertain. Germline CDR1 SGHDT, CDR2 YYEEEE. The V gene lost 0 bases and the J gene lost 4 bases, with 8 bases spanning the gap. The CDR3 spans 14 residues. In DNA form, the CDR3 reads TGTGCCAGCAGCTTGGACTGGGAGAATCAGCCCCAGCATTTT. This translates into CASSLDWENQPQHF.